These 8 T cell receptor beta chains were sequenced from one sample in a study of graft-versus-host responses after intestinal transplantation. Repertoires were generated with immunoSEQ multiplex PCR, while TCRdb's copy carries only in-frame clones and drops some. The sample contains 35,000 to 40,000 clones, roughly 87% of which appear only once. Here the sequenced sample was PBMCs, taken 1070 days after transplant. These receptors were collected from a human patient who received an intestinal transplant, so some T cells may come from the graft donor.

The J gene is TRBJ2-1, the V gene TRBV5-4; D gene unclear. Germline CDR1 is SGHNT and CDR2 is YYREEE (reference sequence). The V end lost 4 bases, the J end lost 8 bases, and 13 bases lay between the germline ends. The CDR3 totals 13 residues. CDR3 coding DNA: TGTGCCAGCAGCCCGGACGGCGGCGATGAGCAGTTCTTC. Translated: CASSPDGGDEQFF.

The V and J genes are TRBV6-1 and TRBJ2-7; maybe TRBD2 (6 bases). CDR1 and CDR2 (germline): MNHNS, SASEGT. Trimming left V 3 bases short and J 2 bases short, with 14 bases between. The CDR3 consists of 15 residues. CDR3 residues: CASSDSTGAPYEQYF. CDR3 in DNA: TGTGCCAGCAGTGATTCTACGGGAGCCCCCTACGAGCAGTACTTC.

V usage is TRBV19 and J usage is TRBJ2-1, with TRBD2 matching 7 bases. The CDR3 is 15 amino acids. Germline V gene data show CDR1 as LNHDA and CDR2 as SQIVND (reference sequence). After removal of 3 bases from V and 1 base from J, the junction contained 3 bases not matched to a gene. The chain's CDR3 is CASSIPGGSYNEQFF. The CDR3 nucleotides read TGTGCCAGTAGTATCCCCGGGGGGTCCTACAATGAGCAGTTCTTC.

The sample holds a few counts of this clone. The CDR3 DNA reads as TGTGCCAGCAGCCAAGACCACGAAGCTTTCTTT. Protein product: CASSQDHEAFF. The chain employs TRBV14 and TRBJ1-1; no reliable D call. From germline, CDR1 is SGHDN and CDR2 FVKESK. The CDR3 totals 11 residues. The V and J ends lost 0 bases and 8 bases respectively, with 4 bases between them. Filled out from reference TRBV14 and TRBJ1-1, the complete variable domain reads EAGVTQFPSHSVIEKGQTVTLRCDPISGHDNLYWYRRVMGKEIKFLLHFVKESKQDESGMPNNRFLAERTGGTYSTLKVQPAELEDSGVYFCASSQDHEAFFGQGTRLTVV.

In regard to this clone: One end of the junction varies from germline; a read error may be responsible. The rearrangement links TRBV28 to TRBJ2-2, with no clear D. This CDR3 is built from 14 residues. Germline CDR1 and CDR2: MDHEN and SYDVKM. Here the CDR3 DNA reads TGTGCCGGCAGTTTAGTGGGTAACACCGGGGAGCTGTTTTTT. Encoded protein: CAGSLVGNTGELFF.

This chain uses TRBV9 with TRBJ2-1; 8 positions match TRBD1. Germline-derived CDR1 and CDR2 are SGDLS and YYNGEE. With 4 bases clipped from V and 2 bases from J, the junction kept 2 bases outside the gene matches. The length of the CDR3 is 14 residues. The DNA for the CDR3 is TGTGCCAGCAGCTCACAGGGGGCCTACAATGAGCAGTTCTTC. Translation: CASSSQGAYNEQFF.

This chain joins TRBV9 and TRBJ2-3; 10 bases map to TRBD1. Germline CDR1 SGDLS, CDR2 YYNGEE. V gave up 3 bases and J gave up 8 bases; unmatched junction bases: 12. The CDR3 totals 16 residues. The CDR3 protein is CASSETGTGAGGTQYF. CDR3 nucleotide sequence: TGTGCCAGCAGCGAAACCGGGACAGGGGCGGGGGGTACGCAGTATTTT. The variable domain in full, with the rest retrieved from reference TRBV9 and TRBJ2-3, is DSGVTQTPKHLITATGQRVTLRCSPRSGDLSVYWYQQSLDQGLQFLIQYYNGEERAKGNILERFSAQQFPDLHSELNLSSLELGDSALYFCASSETGTGAGGTQYFGPGTRLTVL.

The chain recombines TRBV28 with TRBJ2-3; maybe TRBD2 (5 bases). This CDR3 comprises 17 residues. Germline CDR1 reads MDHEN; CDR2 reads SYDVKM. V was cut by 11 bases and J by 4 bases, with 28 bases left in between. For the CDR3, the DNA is TGTGCCCACCGCGGTTGTAGGGAGATCCCTAGGGCAGATACGCAGTATTTT. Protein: CAHRGCREIPRADTQYF.